Listed below are T cell receptor beta chains from one sample, sequenced in a study of OX40 agonist ivuxolimab in advanced cancers. Data came from immunoSEQ multiplex PCR; TCRdb stores just in-frame clones and leaves some out. In the table there are under 85,000 clones, approximately 86% of which are singletons. The source material was CD4+ or CD8+ T cells sorted from blood, sampled in a trial of the OX40 agonist ivuxolimab. The receptors originated from an adult with an advanced solid tumor such as melanoma, head and neck, liver or kidney cancer. Each CDR3 is given with its conserved first and last residue. Each record gives: D gene, V gene, clone size, CDR3 length, J gene, CDR3 protein, CDR3 DNA. D genes are given only for firm matches. Expanded clones are given a class, and other clones once, few, many or no size at all.

d_gene: NA
v_gene: TRBV19
abundance: NA
len: 16
j_gene: TRBJ2-1
CDR3aa: CASSALRGNLDNEQFF
CDR3nt: TGTGCCAGTAGCGCTCTCAGGGGAAATTTGGACAATGAGCAGTTCTTC

d_gene: NA
v_gene: TRBV30
abundance: NA
len: 14
j_gene: TRBJ1-2
CDR3aa: CAWSPLQGKYGYTF
CDR3nt: TGTGCCTGGAGTCCCCTTCAAGGGAAATATGGCTACACCTTC

d_gene: TRBD1
v_gene: TRBV30
abundance: NA
len: 18
j_gene: TRBJ1-1
CDR3aa: CAWSINNWDSRRNTEAFF
CDR3nt: TGTGCCTGGAGTATCAACAACTGGGACAGCAGGAGGAACACTGAAGCTTTCTTT

d_gene: NA
v_gene: TRBV5-1
abundance: NA
len: 15
j_gene: TRBJ1-6
CDR3aa: CASSVGHGGNSPLHF
CDR3nt: TGCGCCAGCAGCGTCGGCCATGGGGGTAATTCACCCCTCCACTTT

d_gene: NA
v_gene: TRBV7-2
abundance: NA
len: 14
j_gene: TRBJ2-5
CDR3aa: CASSGEPRKETQYF
CDR3nt: TGTGCCAGCAGTGGGGAGCCACGAAAAGAGACCCAGTACTTC

d_gene: TRBD2
v_gene: TRBV4-3
abundance: once
len: 18
j_gene: TRBJ2-3
CDR3aa: CASSQDWTSGPSTDTQYF
CDR3nt: TGCGCCAGCAGCCAAGATTGGACTAGCGGACCAAGCACAGATACGCAGTATTTT

d_gene: NA
v_gene: TRBV30
abundance: NA
len: 12
j_gene: TRBJ2-3
CDR3aa: CASTPGPDTQYF
CDR3nt: TGTGCCTCAACCCCGGGACCTGATACGCAGTATTTT

d_gene: TRBD1
v_gene: TRBV28
abundance: NA
len: 13
j_gene: TRBJ1-2
CDR3aa: CASRGQGPYGYTF
CDR3nt: TGTGCCAGCAGGGGACAGGGGCCCTATGGCTACACCTTC

d_gene: TRBD1
v_gene: TRBV15
abundance: NA
len: 15
j_gene: TRBJ1-1
CDR3aa: CATSLGTGGPTEAFF
CDR3nt: TGTGCCACCAGCCTCGGGACAGGGGGCCCCACTGAAGCTTTCTTT

d_gene: NA
v_gene: TRBV15
abundance: NA
len: 15
j_gene: TRBJ1-4
CDR3aa: CATSRDRQKNEKLFF
CDR3nt: TGTGCCACCAGCAGAGACCGGCAAAAAAATGAAAAACTGTTTTTT

d_gene: NA
v_gene: TRBV19
abundance: NA
len: 13
j_gene: TRBJ1-5
CDR3aa: CASNRAKDQPQHF
CDR3nt: TGTGCCAGTAATCGGGCCAAAGATCAGCCCCAGCATTTT

d_gene: NA
v_gene: TRBV18
abundance: NA
len: 14
j_gene: TRBJ1-2
CDR3aa: CASSPPTQGSGYTF
CDR3nt: TGTGCCAGCTCACCACCGACCCAAGGCTCTGGCTACACCTTC

d_gene: NA
v_gene: TRBV25-1
abundance: NA
len: 13
j_gene: TRBJ2-5
CDR3aa: CASSPVKQETQYF
CDR3nt: TGTGCCAGCAGTCCGGTAAAGCAAGAGACCCAGTACTTC

d_gene: NA
v_gene: TRBV5-4
abundance: NA
len: 14
j_gene: TRBJ2-5
CDR3aa: CASSTGGLAETQYF
CDR3nt: TGTGCCAGCAGCACCGGCGGGCTAGCGGAGACCCAGTACTTC

d_gene: NA
v_gene: TRBV5-1
abundance: NA
len: 13
j_gene: TRBJ1-4
CDR3aa: CASSSRADEKLFF
CDR3nt: TGCGCCAGCAGCTCCAGGGCAGATGAAAAACTGTTTTTT

d_gene: TRBD1
v_gene: TRBV7-9
abundance: few
len: 16
j_gene: TRBJ2-1
CDR3aa: CASSAKPGQGQNEQFF
CDR3nt: TGTGCCAGCAGCGCGAAACCGGGACAGGGTCAGAATGAGCAGTTCTTC

d_gene: NA
v_gene: TRBV19
abundance: NA
len: 14
j_gene: TRBJ1-1
CDR3aa: CASSIVGPRTEAFF
CDR3nt: TGTGCCAGTAGTATAGTTGGACCGAGAACTGAAGCTTTCTTT

d_gene: NA
v_gene: TRBV6-5
abundance: NA
len: 15
j_gene: TRBJ1-6
CDR3aa: CASSLTGTYNSPLHF
CDR3nt: TGTGCCAGCAGTCTAACAGGGACCTATAATTCACCCCTCCACTTT

d_gene: NA
v_gene: TRBV18
abundance: NA
len: 16
j_gene: TRBJ2-2
CDR3aa: CASSPQRGRRTGELFF
CDR3nt: TGTGCCAGCTCACCGCAACGTGGGAGGCGCACCGGGGAGCTGTTTTTT

d_gene: TRBD1
v_gene: TRBV28
abundance: NA
len: 17
j_gene: TRBJ1-4
CDR3aa: CASSETGWESANEKLFF
CDR3nt: TGTGCCAGCAGCGAGACAGGGTGGGAGTCGGCTAATGAAAAACTGTTTTTT

d_gene: NA
v_gene: TRBV5-6
abundance: NA
len: 14
j_gene: TRBJ1-5
CDR3aa: CASSLTRNDQPQHF
CDR3nt: TGTGCCAGCAGCTTGACCAGAAATGATCAGCCCCAGCATTTT

d_gene: NA
v_gene: TRBV29-1
abundance: NA
len: 11
j_gene: TRBJ2-7
CDR3aa: CSVKYTYEQYF
CDR3nt: TGCAGCGTGAAATACACTTACGAGCAGTACTTC

d_gene: TRBD2
v_gene: TRBV2
abundance: NA
len: 15
j_gene: TRBJ2-2
CDR3aa: CASSDGTSAAGELFF
CDR3nt: TGTGCCAGCAGCGACGGGACTAGCGCGGCCGGGGAGCTGTTTTTT

d_gene: TRBD2
v_gene: TRBV18
abundance: NA
len: 16
j_gene: TRBJ2-4
CDR3aa: CASSPKGLAGENIQYF
CDR3nt: TGTGCCAGCTCACCGAAGGGACTAGCGGGAGAAAACATTCAGTACTTC

d_gene: TRBD2
v_gene: TRBV23-1
abundance: NA
len: 16
j_gene: TRBJ2-1
CDR3aa: CANLAGGPYGGNEQFF
CDR3nt: TGCGCCAACCTAGCGGGGGGGCCCTATGGGGGCAATGAGCAGTTCTTC

d_gene: TRBD1
v_gene: TRBV7-2
abundance: NA
len: 16
j_gene: TRBJ2-1
CDR3aa: CASSSDRDRGGNEQFF
CDR3nt: TGTGCCAGCAGCTCAGACCGGGACAGGGGAGGCAATGAGCAGTTCTTC

d_gene: TRBD1
v_gene: TRBV7-9
abundance: NA
len: 14
j_gene: TRBJ1-4
CDR3aa: CASSPGQINEKLFF
CDR3nt: TGTGCCAGCAGCCCGGGACAGATTAATGAAAAACTGTTTTTT

d_gene: NA
v_gene: TRBV14
abundance: NA
len: 14
j_gene: TRBJ2-1
CDR3aa: CASSQRIQINEQFF
CDR3nt: TGTGCCAGCAGCCAGCGTATCCAGATCAATGAGCAGTTCTTC

d_gene: TRBD1
v_gene: TRBV7-3
abundance: NA
len: 15
j_gene: TRBJ1-1
CDR3aa: CASSSTGAGGTEAFF
CDR3nt: TGTGCCAGCAGCTCCACAGGGGCGGGCGGGACTGAAGCTTTCTTT

d_gene: TRBD1
v_gene: TRBV18
abundance: NA
len: 15
j_gene: TRBJ2-3
CDR3aa: CASSPTGASTDTQYF
CDR3nt: TGTGCCAGCTCACCAACAGGGGCCAGCACAGATACGCAGTATTTT

d_gene: NA
v_gene: TRBV6-5
abundance: NA
len: 14
j_gene: TRBJ2-7
CDR3aa: CASSPWTTSYEQYF
CDR3nt: TGTGCCAGCAGCCCGTGGACAACTTCCTACGAGCAGTACTTC

d_gene: TRBD1
v_gene: TRBV5-1
abundance: NA
len: 14
j_gene: TRBJ1-2
CDR3aa: CASSPARQGNGYTF
CDR3nt: TGCGCCAGCAGCCCGGCCAGACAGGGGAATGGCTACACCTTC

d_gene: NA
v_gene: TRBV10-2
abundance: NA
len: 14
j_gene: TRBJ2-7
CDR3aa: CASSDEGQIYEQYF
CDR3nt: TGCGCCAGCAGTGATGAAGGGCAGATCTACGAGCAGTACTTC

d_gene: NA
v_gene: TRBV7-9
abundance: once
len: 12
j_gene: TRBJ2-2
CDR3aa: CASNSQLGELFF
CDR3nt: TGTGCCAGCAACTCGCAGCTCGGGGAGCTGTTTTTT

d_gene: NA
v_gene: TRBV5-1
abundance: few
len: 13
j_gene: TRBJ2-7
CDR3aa: CASSLDGAGEQYF
CDR3nt: TGCGCCAGCAGCTTGGACGGGGCCGGCGAGCAGTACTTC

d_gene: NA
v_gene: TRBV5-3
abundance: NA
len: 14
j_gene: TRBJ2-7
CDR3aa: CARSFKGGAYEQYF
CDR3nt: TGTGCCAGAAGCTTTAAGGGGGGTGCCTACGAGCAGTACTTC

d_gene: NA
v_gene: TRBV7-2
abundance: NA
len: 16
j_gene: TRBJ2-7
CDR3aa: CASSSAGTDSSYEQYF
CDR3nt: TGTGCCAGCAGCTCAGCCGGGACTGACAGCTCCTACGAGCAGTACTTC

d_gene: NA
v_gene: TRBV9
abundance: few
len: 13
j_gene: TRBJ1-1
CDR3aa: CASSVQGNTEAFF
CDR3nt: TGTGCCAGCAGCGTACAAGGGAACACTGAAGCTTTCTTT

d_gene: NA
v_gene: TRBV7-2
abundance: NA
len: 15
j_gene: TRBJ1-2
CDR3aa: CASSSYIEGPYGYTF
CDR3nt: TGTGCCAGCAGCTCTTACATCGAGGGTCCCTATGGCTACACCTTC

d_gene: NA
v_gene: TRBV11-3
abundance: NA
len: 12
j_gene: TRBJ2-1
CDR3aa: CASSLMENEQFF
CDR3nt: TGTGCCAGCAGCTTAATGGAAAATGAGCAGTTCTTC

d_gene: NA
v_gene: TRBV7-9
abundance: NA
len: 13
j_gene: TRBJ2-7
CDR3aa: CASSLGRGYEQYF
CDR3nt: TGTGCCAGCAGCTTAGGAAGGGGGTACGAGCAGTACTTC

d_gene: NA
v_gene: TRBV7-9
abundance: NA
len: 14
j_gene: TRBJ2-1
CDR3aa: CASSRVDGGNEQFF
CDR3nt: TGTGCCAGCAGCCGCGTTGACGGCGGCAATGAGCAGTTCTTC

d_gene: TRBD1
v_gene: TRBV6-6
abundance: NA
len: 14
j_gene: TRBJ2-7
CDR3aa: CASISGTGVHEQYF
CDR3nt: TGTGCCAGCATATCCGGGACAGGGGTCCACGAGCAGTACTTC

d_gene: TRBD2
v_gene: TRBV5-1
abundance: NA
len: 14
j_gene: TRBJ2-7
CDR3aa: CASSSRLAGDEQYF
CDR3nt: TGCGCCAGCAGCTCGAGACTAGCGGGAGACGAGCAGTACTTC

d_gene: TRBD1
v_gene: TRBV14
abundance: NA
len: 15
j_gene: TRBJ2-5
CDR3aa: CASSRGWGQQETQYF
CDR3nt: TGTGCCAGCAGCCGAGGTTGGGGACAGCAAGAGACCCAGTACTTC

d_gene: NA
v_gene: TRBV5-1
abundance: NA
len: 14
j_gene: TRBJ2-1
CDR3aa: CASGEGQLYNEQFF
CDR3nt: TGCGCCAGCGGGGAGGGACAGCTTTACAATGAGCAGTTCTTC

d_gene: TRBD1
v_gene: TRBV7-7
abundance: NA
len: 15
j_gene: TRBJ2-1
CDR3aa: CASSVGTGPYNEQFF
CDR3nt: TGTGCCAGCAGCGTGGGGACAGGCCCCTACAATGAGCAGTTCTTC

d_gene: TRBD1
v_gene: TRBV19
abundance: NA
len: 14
j_gene: TRBJ2-2
CDR3aa: CASSSGTGFGELFF
CDR3nt: TGTGCCAGTAGTTCCGGGACAGGGTTTGGGGAGCTGTTTTTT

d_gene: NA
v_gene: TRBV18
abundance: NA
len: 12
j_gene: TRBJ2-5
CDR3aa: CASSRQGREQYF
CDR3nt: TGTGCCAGCTCACGACAGGGCCGGGAGCAGTACTTC

d_gene: NA
v_gene: TRBV5-1
abundance: once
len: 16
j_gene: TRBJ2-2
CDR3aa: CASSLAYGGHTGELFF
CDR3nt: TGCGCCAGCAGCTTGGCTTACGGGGGGCACACCGGGGAGCTGTTTTTT

d_gene: NA
v_gene: TRBV4-3
abundance: few
len: 16
j_gene: TRBJ2-6
CDR3aa: CASSQETGSGANVLTF
CDR3nt: TGCGCCAGCAGCCAAGAGACCGGATCTGGGGCCAACGTCCTGACTTTC

d_gene: NA
v_gene: TRBV30
abundance: few
len: 13
j_gene: TRBJ2-7
CDR3aa: CAWTRDPPYEQYF
CDR3nt: TGTGCCTGGACCAGGGATCCCCCCTACGAGCAGTACTTC

d_gene: NA
v_gene: TRBV7-6
abundance: NA
len: 15
j_gene: TRBJ2-3
CDR3aa: CASSPIGQGADTQYF
CDR3nt: TGTGCCAGCAGTCCTATAGGTCAGGGCGCAGATACGCAGTATTTT

d_gene: NA
v_gene: TRBV6-5
abundance: NA
len: 12
j_gene: TRBJ2-3
CDR3aa: CASTGDTDTQYF
CDR3nt: TGTGCCAGCACAGGGGACACAGATACGCAGTATTTT

d_gene: NA
v_gene: TRBV2
abundance: NA
len: 15
j_gene: TRBJ1-5
CDR3aa: CASSVEQPSNQPQHF
CDR3nt: TGTGCCAGCAGTGTTGAGCAACCTAGCAATCAGCCCCAGCATTTT

d_gene: NA
v_gene: TRBV12-5
abundance: NA
len: 13
j_gene: TRBJ1-1
CDR3aa: CASGLELKYEAFF
CDR3nt: TGTGCTAGTGGTTTAGAACTGAAATATGAAGCTTTCTTT

d_gene: TRBD1
v_gene: TRBV18
abundance: NA
len: 14
j_gene: TRBJ1-1
CDR3aa: CASSQGQVGTEAFF
CDR3nt: TGTGCCAGCTCACAAGGACAGGTCGGCACTGAAGCTTTCTTT

d_gene: TRBD2
v_gene: TRBV5-1
abundance: NA
len: 14
j_gene: TRBJ2-3
CDR3aa: CASSPRLAPDTQYF
CDR3nt: TGCGCCAGCAGCCCTAGACTAGCCCCAGATACGCAGTATTTT